These T cell receptor beta chains were read from a single sample in a study of blood T cell repertoires in COVID-19. Measured with immunoSEQ multiplex PCR; TCRdb has only the in-frame clones, and not every one. The sample shows approximately 60,000 clones, about three quarters of them seen only once. Sequencing used peripheral blood. The receptors were gathered from a woman older than 75 with acute or convalescent COVID-19. CDR3s include the opening cysteine and the closing phenylalanine or tryptophan. The order of the fields is clone size, V gene, D gene, J gene, CDR3 DNA, CDR3 protein. The D gene is left open where the match is weak. The size of a clone is reported for some rows only, either as once, few or many, or as a class for expanded clones.

-	TRBV29-1	-	TRBJ1-1	TGCAGCGTTCAGGGGAGCACTGAAGCTTTCTTT	CSVQGSTEAFF
-	TRBV29-1	TRBD2	TRBJ2-1	TGCAGCGTTCAAGGGACTAGCGGCAACAATGAGCAGTTCTTC	CSVQGTSGNNEQFF
-	TRBV9	TRBD2	TRBJ2-3	TGTGCCAGCAGCGCCGCAGCGGGAGGGCGGGCAGATACGCAGTATTTT	CASSAAAGGRADTQYF
-	TRBV19	TRBD2	TRBJ2-1	TGTGCCAGTAGCCTATATGGACTAGCATACAATGAGCAGTTCTTC	CASSLYGLAYNEQFF
-	TRBV21-1	-	TRBJ2-1	TGTGCCAGCAGCAAATCCGGGCAGGGGCCCTACAATGAGCAGTTCTTC	CASSKSGQGPYNEQFF
-	TRBV5-1	-	TRBJ2-5	TGCGCCAGCAGCTTGGCGCCGGGGGATAACCAAGAGACCCAGTACTTC	CASSLAPGDNQETQYF
-	TRBV4-3	TRBD2	TRBJ2-2	TGCGCCAGCAGCCAAGAGCGCGGGAGCGTCGGGGAAACCGGGGAGCTGTTTTTT	CASSQERGSVGETGELFF
few	TRBV2	-	TRBJ2-3	TGTGCCAGCAGCAAGCTGTCAGATACGCAGTATTTT	CASSKLSDTQYF
-	TRBV4-2	TRBD1	TRBJ1-4	TGTGCCAGCAGCCAAGATCCCCTTAACCGGGACAGAAATGAAAAACTGTTTTTT	CASSQDPLNRDRNEKLFF
once	TRBV10-3	-	TRBJ1-1	TGTGCCATCAGTGGGACCGGGACTCTGAACACTGAAGCTTTCTTT	CAISGTGTLNTEAFF
many	TRBV9	TRBD1	TRBJ2-1	TGTGCCAGCAGCGGCCCTTACAGGGGGAACGAGCAGTTCTTC	CASSGPYRGNEQFF
-	TRBV19	TRBD1	TRBJ1-6	TGTGCCAGTAGCAGACAGGGTAATTCACCCCTCCACTTT	CASSRQGNSPLHF
-	TRBV6-5	-	TRBJ1-1	TGTGCCAGCAGTTACGGACAGAAGTATGAAGCTTTCTTT	CASSYGQKYEAFF
-	TRBV7-2	-	TRBJ1-2	TGTGCCAGCAGCTTAAACGTCTTAGCTAACTATGGCTACACCTTC	CASSLNVLANYGYTF
-	TRBV28	-	TRBJ2-5	TGTGCCAGCAGTTTGATGCTAGCTGTGGAGACCCAGTACTTC	CASSLMLAVETQYF
once	TRBV2	-	TRBJ2-2	TGTGCCAGCAGCCACCGACAGGGAGGGAACACCGGGGAGCTGTTTTTT	CASSHRQGGNTGELFF
-	TRBV18	TRBD1	TRBJ2-5	TGTGCCAGCTCACCACAGACAGGGGGGGGAGAGACCCAGTACTTC	CASSPQTGGGETQYF
-	TRBV2	TRBD1	TRBJ1-1	TGTGCCAGCAGTCGGACAGGGGAGGGCACTGAAGCTTTCTTT	CASSRTGEGTEAFF
-	TRBV5-6	-	TRBJ1-2	TGTGCCAGCAGCCTCCTTCAGAAGGGGCCCTCATATGGCTACACCTTC	CASSLLQKGPSYGYTF
-	TRBV4-3	TRBD2	TRBJ2-5	TGCGCCAGCAGCCTCGGACTAGCGCACGGTGGGCAAGAGACCCAGTACTTC	CASSLGLAHGGQETQYF
-	TRBV27	-	TRBJ2-7	TGTGCCAGCAGTTTAAAGGGCAGGGGCTCCTACGAGCAGTACTTC	CASSLKGRGSYEQYF
few	TRBV18	-	TRBJ1-1	TGTGCCAGCTCACCACAGGCCCCCCGGACATCCGGGAACACTGAAGCTTTCTTT	CASSPQAPRTSGNTEAFF
-	TRBV28	-	TRBJ2-3	TGTGCCAGCAGTTTATATCGGTCGAGGCAGTATTTT	CASSLYRSRQYF
few	TRBV7-9	TRBD1	TRBJ2-1	TGTGCCAGCAGCTTTGGACAGGGATTACAAGAGCAGTTCTTC	CASSFGQGLQEQFF
-	TRBV29-1	TRBD2	TRBJ2-5	TGCAGCGCAGGTTTCGGGGGAGGGCCGCAAGAGACCCAGTACTTC	CSAGFGGGPQETQYF
-	TRBV10-2	TRBD1	TRBJ2-5	TGCGCCAGCAGTCCGACAGGGCTGGGAGAGACCCAGTACTTC	CASSPTGLGETQYF
once	TRBV6-2/TRBV6-3	-	TRBJ2-5	TGTGCCAGCAGTTACTCCCGCGTCGAGACCCAGTACTTC	CASSYSRVETQYF
few	TRBV25-1	TRBD1	TRBJ2-3	TGTGCCAGCAGTGAGACTGTCCCGGGACAGGGTCGAAGGGCGTATTTT	CASSETVPGQGRRAYF
few	TRBV28	-	TRBJ1-2	TGTGCCAGCAGTTTCGGGGGGAACTATGGCTACACCTTC	CASSFGGNYGYTF
few	TRBV9	-	TRBJ2-2	TGTGCCAGCAGCGTAGTCGGTAGCTACGACACCGGGGAGCTGTTTTTT	CASSVVGSYDTGELFF
-	TRBV28	TRBD1	TRBJ1-1	TGTGCCAGCAGTTATACAGGGGGCGAGCTTGAAGCTTTCTTT	CASSYTGGELEAFF
-	TRBV5-8	-	TRBJ1-2	TGTGCCAGCAGCTTGGGCAGGGGACGTGGCTACACCTTC	CASSLGRGRGYTF
once	TRBV18	-	TRBJ2-5	TGTGCCAGCTCACCACCGTCGGGGAGGGAGACCCAGTACTTC	CASSPPSGRETQYF
-	TRBV10-2	TRBD2	TRBJ2-5	TGCGCCAGCAGTGAGCCGATTTCTAACGGGAGGGAGGAAGAGACCCAGTACTTC	CASSEPISNGREEETQYF
-	TRBV6-4	TRBD2	TRBJ2-1	TGTGCCAGCAGTCTACATTCCGGGACTAGCGGGAGTTATGAGCAGTTCTTC	CASSLHSGTSGSYEQFF
-	TRBV27	TRBD2	TRBJ2-7	TGTGCCAGCAGTTTACTTGGACTAGCGGGAGTTGACCAGTACTTC	CASSLLGLAGVDQYF
-	TRBV27	TRBD1	TRBJ2-2	TGTGCCAGCAGTTTCCACGACAGGGGAAGGGAGCTGTTTTTT	CASSFHDRGRELFF
-	TRBV30	TRBD2	TRBJ2-1	TGTGCCTCGGGGGTAGCGGGATTAAGTGAGCAGTTCTTC	CASGVAGLSEQFF
-	TRBV3-1/TRBV3-2	-	TRBJ2-1	TGTGCCAGCAGCCAAGATATCGGATGGGACAAAACCACGGCCTACAATGAGCAGTTCTTC	CASSQDIGWDKTTAYNEQFF
-	TRBV5-6	TRBD2	TRBJ2-5	TGTGCCAGCAGCTTGGCGGGGGGTATGGGGACCCAGTACTTC	CASSLAGGMGTQYF
-	TRBV29-1	TRBD2	TRBJ2-1	TGCAGCGTGCGAGGACTAGCCGGCCCCAATGAGCAGTTCTTC	CSVRGLAGPNEQFF
-	TRBV29-1	TRBD2	TRBJ2-1	TGCAGCGTTGGGTCTCGGGGCGGGGGAAAATACAATGAGCAGTTCTTC	CSVGSRGGGKYNEQFF
-	TRBV28	-	TRBJ1-1	TGTGCCAGCAGTTCACTAGATCGGACCACTGAAGCTTTCTTT	CASSSLDRTTEAFF
-	TRBV30	-	TRBJ1-2	TGTGCCTGGACGAGGACAAGGGGCTACACCTTC	CAWTRTRGYTF
-	TRBV19	TRBD1	TRBJ2-1	TGTGCCAGTAGTTCCCCGGACAGGGCAATTAATGAGCAGTTCTTC	CASSSPDRAINEQFF
-	TRBV5-6	TRBD1	TRBJ2-5	TGTGCCAGCAGCCTACAGGGGGCTTTGGAGACCCAGTACTTC	CASSLQGALETQYF
-	TRBV9	-	TRBJ1-6	TGTGCCAGCAGCCCCCGAAACTCAGGGTCACCCCTCCACTTT	CASSPRNSGSPLHF
few	TRBV19	-	TRBJ1-1	TGTGCCATCAAGCGGGACACTGAAGCTTTCTTT	CAIKRDTEAFF
few	TRBV7-9	-	TRBJ1-1	TGTGCCAGCAGCAAACAGGGGAACACTGAAGCTTTCTTT	CASSKQGNTEAFF
few	TRBV2	-	TRBJ2-7	TGTGCCAGCAGTGAAGGTACAGGGAGATCGCTCGAGCAGTACTTC	CASSEGTGRSLEQYF
-	TRBV9	-	TRBJ1-6	TGTGCCAGCAGCGTAGGCAGGGTTAATTCACCCCTCCACTTT	CASSVGRVNSPLHF
-	TRBV7-3	-	TRBJ2-7	TGTGCCAGCAGCCTCGGGGGGCCCAGCTACGAGCAGTACTTC	CASSLGGPSYEQYF
-	TRBV7-7	TRBD2	TRBJ2-1	TGTGCTAGCAGTCAAAGATCTGGACTAGCGGGAGGGTCGGGTAATGAGCAGTTCTTC	CASSQRSGLAGGSGNEQFF
-	TRBV18	TRBD1	TRBJ1-1	TGTGCCAGCTCACCTTCCGGGACAGCCCGGAACACTGAAGCTTTCTTT	CASSPSGTARNTEAFF
-	TRBV27	TRBD1	TRBJ1-1	TGTGCCAGCAGTGGACAGGTTAACACTGAAGCTTTCTTT	CASSGQVNTEAFF
-	TRBV7-9	TRBD1	TRBJ2-7	TGTGCCAGCAGCCCTGGATTCGACAGGGCCGGTAAGCACTTC	CASSPGFDRAGKHF
-	TRBV9	TRBD2	TRBJ2-3	TGTGCCAGCAGCGAGGATAGCGGGGGTCTAGATACGCAGTATTTT	CASSEDSGGLDTQYF
-	TRBV18	TRBD2	TRBJ2-7	TGTGCCAGCTCACCACCTCTTCGTCAACTAGCGGGAGGGACTCAATACGAGCAGTACTTC	CASSPPLRQLAGGTQYEQYF
-	TRBV6-4	TRBD2	TRBJ2-2	TGTGCCAGCAGTGCCCACGGGACTAGTTCCACCGGGGAGCTGTTTTTT	CASSAHGTSSTGELFF